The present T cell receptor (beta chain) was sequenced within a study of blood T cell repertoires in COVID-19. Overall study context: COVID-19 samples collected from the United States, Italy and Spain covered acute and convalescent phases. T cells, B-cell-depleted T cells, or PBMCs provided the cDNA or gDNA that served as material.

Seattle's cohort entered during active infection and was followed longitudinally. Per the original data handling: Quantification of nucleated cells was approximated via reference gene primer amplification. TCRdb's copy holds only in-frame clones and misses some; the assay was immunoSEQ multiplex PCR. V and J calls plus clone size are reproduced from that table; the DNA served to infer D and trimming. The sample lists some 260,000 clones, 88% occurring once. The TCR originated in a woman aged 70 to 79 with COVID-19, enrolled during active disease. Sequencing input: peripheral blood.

Here the CDR3 reads CALLGGHGYTF. Written as DNA, the CDR3 is TGCGCCCTTTTAGGAGGACATGGCTACACCTTC. This chain links TRBV23-1 with TRBJ1-2; D is unclear. TRBV23-1 is an open reading frame whose function is uncertain. V was clipped by 11 bases and J by 6 bases, with 13 bases between them. This CDR3 is 11 amino acids long.